The 11 T cell receptor beta chains given below trace back to one sample, sequenced in a study of blood T cell repertoires in COVID-19. This table comes from immunoSEQ multiplex PCR, and its TCRdb copy is limited to in-frame clones, with some not included. Of some 87,000 clones listed, 85% to 95% are singletons. Sequenced material: peripheral blood. These receptor sequences come from a woman aged 55-70 years with active COVID-19.

The J gene is TRBJ1-1, the V gene TRBV9; D remains unclear. In germline, CDR1 is SGDLS, CDR2 YYNGEE. Trimming left V 4 bases short and J 0 bases short, with 7 bases between. The CDR3 loop spans 13 amino acids. In DNA, the CDR3 is TGTGCCAGCAGCCCGAGGGTGAACACTGAAGCTTTCTTT. Translating it yields CASSPRVNTEAFF.

The V call is TRBV27, the J call TRBJ2-1; TRBD1 aligns across 8 bases. The J segment lost 3 bases and the V segment lost 5 bases, leaving 6 bases of the junction unmatched. The CDR3 has 15 amino acids. Germline loops: CDR1 MNHEY, CDR2 SMNVEV (reference sequence). The CDR3 DNA follows: TGTGCCAGCAGTCCGGACAGGGTAAACTACAATGAGCAGTTCTTC. Amino acids: CASSPDRVNYNEQFF.

The chain links TRBV19 to TRBJ2-7; 13 bases map to TRBD2. The V segment lost 6 bases and the J segment 4 bases; nucleotides outside the gene matches: 6. Germline CDR1 is LNHDA and CDR2 is SQIVND (reference sequence). The CDR3 has 15 amino acids. This CDR3 reads CASSPTSGGPYEQYF. The CDR3 DNA sequence: TGTGCCAGTAGCCCGACTAGCGGGGGGCCATACGAGCAGTACTTC.

This clone is large in the sample. J is TRBJ1-2 and V is TRBV4-1; 7 bases align to TRBD1. Trimming cost V 0 bases and J 4 bases; bases outside gene matches: 8. The germline gives CDR1 MGHRA, CDR2 YSYEKL. This CDR3 has 16 amino acids. Here the CDR3 reads CASSQEAGTERYGYTF. CDR3 DNA sequence: TGCGCCAGCAGCCAAGAGGCCGGGACAGAACGCTATGGCTACACCTTC.

CDR3 in DNA: TGTGCCAGCAGTGTAGACAGGGTCCCAGATACGCAGTATTTT. This codes for CASSVDRVPDTQYF. The V gene is TRBV2, the J gene TRBJ2-3; 7 bases are shared with TRBD1. Germline assignment: CDR1 SNHLY and CDR2 FYNNEI. V was clipped by 4 bases and J by 4 bases; unmatched bases: 5. This CDR3 contains 14 residues.

This chain connects TRBV25-1 to TRBJ2-1, with 8 bases that match TRBD1. CDR1 and CDR2 (germline): MGHDK, SYGVNS. V gave up 6 bases and J gave up 8 bases; unmatched junction bases: 9. The CDR3 sequence is 14 residues long. The CDR3, as DNA: TGTGCCAGCAGGGACAGGGCTGCCGGGGATGAGCAGTTCTTC. Translated, it gives CASRDRAAGDEQFF.

V gene TRBV6-5 combines with J gene TRBJ1-5; D remains unclear. CDR1 and CDR2 from the germline V gene are MNHEY and SVGAGI. The CDR3 loop spans 14 amino acids. V lost 7 bases to trimming and J lost 4 bases, with 14 bases between them. In DNA form, the CDR3 reads TGTGCCAGCACCCAGAGGACGGGGAATCAGCCCCAGCATTTT. Translating it yields CASTQRTGNQPQHF.

This rearrangement joins TRBV28 to TRBJ1-5, with a tentative D call TRBD1 (6 bases). Germline loops: CDR1 MDHEN, CDR2 SYDVKM. This CDR3 contains 13 residues. V lost 5 bases and J lost 4, with 9 bases in between. In DNA form, the CDR3 reads TGTGCCAGCAGTGCGGACAGTAATCAGCCCCAGCATTTT. Residues: CASSADSNQPQHF. Supplemented by reference TRBV28 and TRBJ1-5, the full variable domain reads DVKVTQSSRYLVKRTGEKVFLECVQDMDHENMFWYRQDPGLGLRLIYFSYDVKMKEKGDIPEGYSVSREKKERFSLILESASTNQTSMYLCASSADSNQPQHFGDGTRLSIL.

The V and J genes are TRBV29-1 and TRBJ2-7, with 7 bases aligning to TRBD1. Germline V gene lookup returns CDR1 SQVTM and CDR2 ANQGSEA. Trimming at V came to 7 bases and at J to 2 bases, leaving 5 bases not matched to a gene. The CDR3 extends over 12 amino acids. Written as DNA, the CDR3 is TGCAGCGCAAGGACAGGCCCCTACGAGCAGTACTTC. It specifies CSARTGPYEQYF.

The count of this clone is one. The CDR3 loop is CASSPPREGEQYF. DNA for the CDR3: TGTGCCAGCAGCCCACCCAGGGAAGGCGAGCAGTACTTC. The V gene is TRBV3-1 (or the pseudogene TRBV3-2), the J gene TRBJ2-7, with D maybe TRBD1 (5 bases). The V gene's germline CDR1 is LGHDT and CDR2 YNNKEL (reference sequence). The CDR3 extends over 13 amino acids. Trimming stripped 4 bases from V and 6 bases from J, with 13 bases between.

This chain links TRBV18 with TRBJ1-2; a possible D gene is TRBD1 (6 bases). CDR3 length equals 16 residues. The germline gives CDR1 KGHSH, CDR2 LQKENI. Trimming cost V 2 bases and J 1 base, with 14 bases left between them. The CDR3 DNA sequence: TGTGCCAGCTCACCATATCGGGGGGACATTAACTATGGCTACACCTTC. It codes for CASSPYRGDINYGYTF.